This TCR beta chain was found in a study of lymphopenia after photon versus proton radiotherapy. This clone was counted only a few times. Germline assignment: CDR1 MNHEY and CDR2 SMNVEV (reference sequence). The CDR3 has 14 residues. The ends were cut back, 8 bases at V and 9 bases at J, with 17 bases in the middle. Repertoires were generated with immunoSEQ multiplex PCR, while TCRdb's copy carries only in-frame clones and drops some. The table records 50,000 to 75,000 clones, 86% of them present only once. This clonotype was sampled from a man aged 35 to 55 with gastric cancer. J is TRBJ1-6 and V is TRBV27; a possible D gene is TRBD1 (5 bases). Sequenced material: peripheral blood, taken from a patient treated with photon-based radiotherapy. CDR3 loop: CASLPQGGSSPLHF. The CDR3 DNA follows: TGTGCCAGCCTGCCCCAGGGAGGGAGTTCACCCCTCCACTTT.